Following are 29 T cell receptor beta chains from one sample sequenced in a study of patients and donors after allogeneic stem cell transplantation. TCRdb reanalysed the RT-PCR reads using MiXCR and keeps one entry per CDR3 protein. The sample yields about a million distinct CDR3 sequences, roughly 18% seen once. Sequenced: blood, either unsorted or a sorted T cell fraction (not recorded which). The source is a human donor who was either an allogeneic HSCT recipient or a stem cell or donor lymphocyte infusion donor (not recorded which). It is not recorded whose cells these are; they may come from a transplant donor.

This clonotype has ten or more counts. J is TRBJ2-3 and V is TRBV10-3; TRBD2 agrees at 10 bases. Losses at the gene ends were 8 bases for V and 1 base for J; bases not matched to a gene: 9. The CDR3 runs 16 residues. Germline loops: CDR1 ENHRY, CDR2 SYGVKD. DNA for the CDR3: TGTGCCATCTCCGTAGCGGGGGGCCAGGGCACAGATACGCAGTATTTT. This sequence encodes CAISVAGGQGTDTQYF.

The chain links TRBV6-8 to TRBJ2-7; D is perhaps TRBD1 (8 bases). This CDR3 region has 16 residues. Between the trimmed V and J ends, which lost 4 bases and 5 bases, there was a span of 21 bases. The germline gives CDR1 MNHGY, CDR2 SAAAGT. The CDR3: CASSSLGQGRGDEQYF. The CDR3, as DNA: TGTGCCAGCAGTTCACTTGGACAGGGACGGGGGGACGAGCAGTACTTC.

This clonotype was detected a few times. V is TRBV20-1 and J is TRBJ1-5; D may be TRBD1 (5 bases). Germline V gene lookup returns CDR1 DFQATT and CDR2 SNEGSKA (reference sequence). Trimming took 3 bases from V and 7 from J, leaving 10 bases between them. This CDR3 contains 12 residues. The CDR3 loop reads CSARSEGQPQHF. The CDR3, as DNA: TGCAGTGCTAGGTCGGAGGGGCAGCCCCAGCATTTT.

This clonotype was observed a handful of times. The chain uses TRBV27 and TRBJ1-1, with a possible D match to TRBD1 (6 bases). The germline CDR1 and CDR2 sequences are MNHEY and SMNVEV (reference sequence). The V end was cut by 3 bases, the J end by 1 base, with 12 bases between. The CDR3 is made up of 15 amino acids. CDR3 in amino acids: CASSFQGRANTEAFF. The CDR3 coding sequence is TGTGCCAGCAGTTTTCAGGGGCGAGCGAACACTGAAGCTTTCTTT.

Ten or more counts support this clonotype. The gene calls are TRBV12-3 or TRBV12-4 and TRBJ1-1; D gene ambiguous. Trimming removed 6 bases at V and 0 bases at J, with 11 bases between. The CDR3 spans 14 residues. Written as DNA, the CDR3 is TGTGCCAGCAGGCCCCAGCTCATGAACACTGAAGCTTTCTTT. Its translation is CASRPQLMNTEAFF.

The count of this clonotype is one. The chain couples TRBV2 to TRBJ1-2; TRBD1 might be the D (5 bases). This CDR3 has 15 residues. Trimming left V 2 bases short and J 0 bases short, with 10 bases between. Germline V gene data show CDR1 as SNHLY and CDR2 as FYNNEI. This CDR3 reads CASSESRDSNYGYTF. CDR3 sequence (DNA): TGTGCCAGCAGTGAATCCAGGGACTCTAACTATGGCTACACCTTC.

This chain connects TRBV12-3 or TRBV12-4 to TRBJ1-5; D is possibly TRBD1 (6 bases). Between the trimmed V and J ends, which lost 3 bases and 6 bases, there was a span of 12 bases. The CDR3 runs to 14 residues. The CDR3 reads CASSFSQGFQPQHF. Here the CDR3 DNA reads TGTGCCAGCAGTTTTTCACAGGGTTTTCAGCCCCAGCATTTT.

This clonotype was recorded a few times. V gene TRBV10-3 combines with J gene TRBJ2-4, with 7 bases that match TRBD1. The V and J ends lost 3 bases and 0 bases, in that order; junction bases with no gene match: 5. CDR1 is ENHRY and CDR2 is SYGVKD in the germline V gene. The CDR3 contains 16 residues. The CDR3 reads CAISDVGGLAKNIQYF. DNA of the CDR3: TGTGCCATCAGTGACGTAGGGGGCTTAGCCAAAAACATTCAGTACTTC.

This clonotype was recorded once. The CDR3 DNA follows: TGCAGTGCTAGGGTCAGCTACACAGATACGCAGTATTTT. Translating it yields CSARVSYTDTQYF. The chain uses TRBV20-1 and TRBJ2-3; D is unclear. CDR3 length: 13 amino acids. Germline loops: CDR1 DFQATT, CDR2 SNEGSKA (reference sequence). The V end lost 3 bases, the J end lost 2 bases, and 9 bases lay between the germline ends.

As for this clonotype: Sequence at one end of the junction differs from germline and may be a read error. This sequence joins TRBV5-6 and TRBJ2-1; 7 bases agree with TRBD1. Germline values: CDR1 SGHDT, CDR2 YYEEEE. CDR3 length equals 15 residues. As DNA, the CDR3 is TGTGCCAGCAGCTTCATTAACAGGGGTGGGAATGAGCAGCTCTTC. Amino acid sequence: CASSFINRGGNEQLF.

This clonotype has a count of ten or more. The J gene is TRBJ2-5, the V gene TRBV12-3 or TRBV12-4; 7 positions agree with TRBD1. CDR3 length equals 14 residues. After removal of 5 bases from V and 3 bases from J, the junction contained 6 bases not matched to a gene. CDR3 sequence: CASSPQTGKETQYF. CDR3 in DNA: TGTGCCAGCAGTCCGCAGACAGGGAAAGAGACCCAGTACTTC.

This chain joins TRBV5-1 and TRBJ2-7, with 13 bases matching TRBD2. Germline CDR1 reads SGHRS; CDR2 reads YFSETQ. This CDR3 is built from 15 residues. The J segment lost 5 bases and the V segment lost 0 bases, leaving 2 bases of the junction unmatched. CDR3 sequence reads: CASSLVGLAGNEQYF. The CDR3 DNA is TGCGCCAGCAGCTTGGTGGGACTAGCGGGAAACGAGCAGTACTTC. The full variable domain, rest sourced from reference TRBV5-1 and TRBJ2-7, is KAGVTQTPRYLIKTRGQQVTLSCSPISGHRSVSWYQQTPGQGLQFLFEYFSETQRNKGNFPGRFSGRQFSNSRSEMNVSTLELGDSALYLCASSLVGLAGNEQYFGPGTRLTVT.

The CDR3 sequence is CAIPHRGPGSTGELFF. The CDR3 DNA sequence: TGTGCCATCCCCCACCGTGGCCCCGGGAGCACCGGGGAGCTGTTTTTT. J is TRBJ2-2 and V is TRBV12-3 or TRBV12-4, with D maybe TRBD2 (6 bases). V lost 10 bases and J lost 4, with 22 bases in between. The CDR3 covers 16 residues.

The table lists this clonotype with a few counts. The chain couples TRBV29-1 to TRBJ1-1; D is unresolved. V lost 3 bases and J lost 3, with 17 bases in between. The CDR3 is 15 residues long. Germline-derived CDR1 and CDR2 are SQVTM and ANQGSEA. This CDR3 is CSVEGQFRGHTEAFF. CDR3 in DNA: TGCAGCGTTGAGGGCCAGTTCCGAGGTCACACTGAAGCTTTCTTT.

CDR3 loop: CATADRAGEQFF. In nucleotides, the CDR3 is TGCGCCACCGCTGACAGGGCCGGAGAGCAGTTCTTC. The chain carries TRBV5-1 and TRBJ2-1; TRBD1 aligns across 7 bases. V trimming: 9 bases; J trimming: 10 bases; junction bases outside the gene matches: 10. This CDR3 comprises 12 residues. Germline V lookup: CDR1 SGHRS, CDR2 YFSETQ.

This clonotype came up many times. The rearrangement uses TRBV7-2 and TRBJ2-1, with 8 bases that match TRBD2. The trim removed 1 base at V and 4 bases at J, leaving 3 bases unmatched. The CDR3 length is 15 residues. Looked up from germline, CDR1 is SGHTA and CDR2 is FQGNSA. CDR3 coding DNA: TGTGCCAGCAGCTTAGTGAGCGGGGGATACAATGAGCAGTTCTTC. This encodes CASSLVSGGYNEQFF.

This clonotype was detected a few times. This CDR3 reads CASSFGGPGNEQYF. The CDR3 DNA is TGTGCCAGCAGTTTTGGAGGGCCTGGGAACGAGCAGTACTTC. V gene TRBV27 combines with J gene TRBJ2-7; the D gene is possibly TRBD2 (6 bases). CDR3 length: 14 residues. Trimming cost V 3 bases and J 5 bases, with 14 bases left between them. In germline, CDR1 is MNHEY, CDR2 SMNVEV (reference sequence).

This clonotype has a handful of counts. The CDR3 DNA is TGTGCCAGCAGTCAACTTGGGCAGCTTGAAGCTTTCTTT. It encodes CASSQLGQLEAFF. The chain employs TRBV27 and TRBJ1-1, with no clear D. This CDR3 region has 13 residues. From germline, CDR1 is MNHEY and CDR2 SMNVEV (reference sequence). V was clipped by 5 bases and J by 7 bases, with 14 bases between them.

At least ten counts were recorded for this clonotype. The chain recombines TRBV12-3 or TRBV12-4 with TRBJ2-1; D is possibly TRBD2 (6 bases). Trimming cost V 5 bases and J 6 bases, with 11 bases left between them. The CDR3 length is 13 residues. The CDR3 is CASSPPRGNEQFF. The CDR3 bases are TGTGCCAGCAGTCCACCGCGGGGCAATGAGCAGTTCTTC.

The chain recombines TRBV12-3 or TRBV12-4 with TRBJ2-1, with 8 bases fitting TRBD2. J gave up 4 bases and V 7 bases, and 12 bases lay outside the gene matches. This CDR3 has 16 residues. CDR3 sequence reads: CASIPQGTRGYNEQFF. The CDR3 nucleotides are TGTGCCAGCATACCCCAGGGGACTAGGGGATACAATGAGCAGTTCTTC.

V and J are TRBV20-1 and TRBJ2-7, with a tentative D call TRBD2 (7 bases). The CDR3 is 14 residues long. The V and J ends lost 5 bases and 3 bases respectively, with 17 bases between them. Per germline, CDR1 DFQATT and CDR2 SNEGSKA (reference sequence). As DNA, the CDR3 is TGCAGTGCTCTTACGGGGGGCTACCACTACGAGCAGTACTTC. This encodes CSALTGGYHYEQYF.

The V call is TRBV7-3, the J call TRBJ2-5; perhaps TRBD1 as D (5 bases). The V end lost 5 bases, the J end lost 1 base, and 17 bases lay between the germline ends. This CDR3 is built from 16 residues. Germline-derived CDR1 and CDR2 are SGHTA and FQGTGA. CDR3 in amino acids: CASSPGAATLQETQYF. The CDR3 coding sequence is TGTGCCAGCAGCCCTGGGGCCGCAACCCTCCAAGAGACCCAGTACTTC.

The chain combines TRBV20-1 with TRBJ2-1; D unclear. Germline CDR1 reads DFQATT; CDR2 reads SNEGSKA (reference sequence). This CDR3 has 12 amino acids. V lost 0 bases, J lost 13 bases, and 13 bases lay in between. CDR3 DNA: TGCAGTGCTAGAGATAGAACTTTCGCCCAGTTCTTC. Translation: CSARDRTFAQFF.

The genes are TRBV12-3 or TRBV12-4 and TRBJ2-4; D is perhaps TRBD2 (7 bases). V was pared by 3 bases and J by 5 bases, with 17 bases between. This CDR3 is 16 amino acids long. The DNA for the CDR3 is TGTGCCAGCAGTTTTTGGCGGGGAGGGGGGCAAAACATTCAGTACTTC. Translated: CASSFWRGGGQNIQYF.

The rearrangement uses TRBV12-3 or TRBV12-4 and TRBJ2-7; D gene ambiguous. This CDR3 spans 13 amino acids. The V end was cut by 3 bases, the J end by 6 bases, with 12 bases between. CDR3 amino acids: CASSFIFPGEQYF. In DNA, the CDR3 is TGTGCCAGCAGTTTCATATTCCCGGGCGAGCAGTACTTC.

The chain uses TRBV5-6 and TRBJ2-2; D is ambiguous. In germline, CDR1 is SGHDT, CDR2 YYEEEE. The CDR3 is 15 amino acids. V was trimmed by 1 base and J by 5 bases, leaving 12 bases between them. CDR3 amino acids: CASSLSPIRTGELFF. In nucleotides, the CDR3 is TGTGCCAGCAGCTTGAGCCCAATAAGGACCGGGGAGCTGTTTTTT.

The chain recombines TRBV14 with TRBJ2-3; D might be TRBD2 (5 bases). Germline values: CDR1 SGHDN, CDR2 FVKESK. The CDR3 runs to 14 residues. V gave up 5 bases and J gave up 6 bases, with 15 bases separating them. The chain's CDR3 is CASSSLGPPDTQYF. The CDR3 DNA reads TGTGCCAGCAGCTCACTAGGACCCCCCGATACGCAGTATTTT.

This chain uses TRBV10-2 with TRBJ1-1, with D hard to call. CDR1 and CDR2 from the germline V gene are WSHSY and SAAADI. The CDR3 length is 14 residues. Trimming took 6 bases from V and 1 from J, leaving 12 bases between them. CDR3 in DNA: TGCGCCAGCAGCGAGAACCGGGCGAACACTGAAGCTTTCTTT. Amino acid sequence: CASSENRANTEAFF.

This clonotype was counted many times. The DNA of the CDR3 is TGTGCCAGCAGTTTCGGGGAGGTGTCCTACAATGAGCAGTTCTTC. Its protein is CASSFGEVSYNEQFF. The rearrangement joins TRBV12-3 or TRBV12-4 to TRBJ2-1; TRBD2 might be the D (6 bases). This CDR3 comprises 15 residues. The V end was cut by 3 bases, the J end by 1 base, with 10 bases between.